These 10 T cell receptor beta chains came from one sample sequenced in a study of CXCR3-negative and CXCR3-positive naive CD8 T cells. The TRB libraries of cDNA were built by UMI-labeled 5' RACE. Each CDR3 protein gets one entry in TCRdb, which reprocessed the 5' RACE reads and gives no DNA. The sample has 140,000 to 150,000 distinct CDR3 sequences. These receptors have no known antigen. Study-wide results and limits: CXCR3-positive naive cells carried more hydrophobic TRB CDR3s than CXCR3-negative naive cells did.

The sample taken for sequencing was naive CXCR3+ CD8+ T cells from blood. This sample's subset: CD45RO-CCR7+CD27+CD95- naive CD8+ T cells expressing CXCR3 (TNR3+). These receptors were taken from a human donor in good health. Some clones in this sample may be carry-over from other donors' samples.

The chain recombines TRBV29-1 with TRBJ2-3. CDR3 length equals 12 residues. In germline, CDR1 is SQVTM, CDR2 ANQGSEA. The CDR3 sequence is CSVFRSTDTQYF.

CDR3 sequence reads: CASTMSNRETYEQYF. The genes are TRBV6-2 or TRBV6-3 and TRBJ2-7; TCRdb returns TRBD1, unconfirmable since there is no DNA. Germline loops: CDR1 MNHEY, CDR2 SVGEGT. The CDR3 totals 15 residues.

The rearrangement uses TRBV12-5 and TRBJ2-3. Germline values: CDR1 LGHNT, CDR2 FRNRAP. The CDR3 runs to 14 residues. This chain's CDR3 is CASGLVPLADTQYF.

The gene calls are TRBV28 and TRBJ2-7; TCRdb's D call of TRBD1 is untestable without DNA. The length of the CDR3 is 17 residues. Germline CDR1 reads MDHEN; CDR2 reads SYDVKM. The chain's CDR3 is CASKGDGIGVYSYEQYF.

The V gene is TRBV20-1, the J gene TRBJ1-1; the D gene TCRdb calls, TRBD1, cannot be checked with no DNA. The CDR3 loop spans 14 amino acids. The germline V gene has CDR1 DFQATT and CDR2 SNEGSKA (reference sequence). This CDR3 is CSARVSGIVTEAFF.

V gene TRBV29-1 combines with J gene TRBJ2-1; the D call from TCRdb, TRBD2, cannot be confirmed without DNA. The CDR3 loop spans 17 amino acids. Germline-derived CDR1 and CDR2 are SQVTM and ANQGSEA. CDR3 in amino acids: CSVEGYTQRGRNNEQFF.

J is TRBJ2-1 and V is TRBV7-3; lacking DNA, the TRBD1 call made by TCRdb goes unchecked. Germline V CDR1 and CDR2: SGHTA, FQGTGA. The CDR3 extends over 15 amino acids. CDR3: CASSFGAPHYNEQFF.

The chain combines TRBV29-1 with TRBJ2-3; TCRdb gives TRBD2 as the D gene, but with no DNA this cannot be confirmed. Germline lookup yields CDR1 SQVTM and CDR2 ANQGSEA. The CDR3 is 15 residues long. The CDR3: CSAILAGDRTDTQYF.

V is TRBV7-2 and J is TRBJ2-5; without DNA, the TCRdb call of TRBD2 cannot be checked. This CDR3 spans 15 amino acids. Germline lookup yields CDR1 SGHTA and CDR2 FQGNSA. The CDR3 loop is CASSQASGHQETQYF.

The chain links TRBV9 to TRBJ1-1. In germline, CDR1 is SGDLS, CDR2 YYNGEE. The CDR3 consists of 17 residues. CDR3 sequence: CASSVRSGREVGTEAFF.